The T cell receptor beta chain described here comes from a study of shared clonotypes between healthy human individuals. Only in-frame clones appear in the TCRdb table, and some are missing; sequencing was by immunoSEQ multiplex PCR. The sample includes around 1.9 million clones, roughly 95% of them seen just once. This CDR3 has 13 amino acids. Germline V lookup: CDR1 MNHEY, CDR2 SMNVEV (reference sequence). V was cut by 3 bases and J by 4 bases, with 9 bases left in between. Positively selected for CCR7, the CD45RO-negative cells used as naive CD8 cells excluded terminally differentiated effector memory CD45RA+ cells.

This sequence joins TRBV27 and TRBJ1-2; the D gene is possibly TRBD1 (5 bases). Sequenced material: naive CD8+ T cells from PBMCs. The TCR comes from a man aged 18 to 30 in good health. Some clones in this sample may be carry-over from other donors' samples. The CDR3 spells CASSFGGVYGYTF. The CDR3 DNA reads as TGTGCCAGCAGTTTCGGGGGAGTCTATGGCTACACCTTC.